This passage covers 10 T cell receptor beta chains from one sample sequenced in a study of Ad26.COV2.S vaccination and SARS-CoV-2 variants. Produced via immunoSEQ multiplex PCR; TCRdb's table is partial and in-frame only. The table records approximately 97,000 clones, over 70% of them present only once. The sequencing here drew on peripheral blood, taken after recovery from COVID-19. The receptors shown here come from a human donor who had recovered from COVID-19.

The chain links TRBV5-6 to TRBJ2-2; 7 bases fit TRBD2. Germline V gives CDR1 SGHDT, CDR2 YYEEEE. The CDR3 consists of 16 residues. With 1 base clipped from V and 6 bases from J, the junction kept 9 bases outside the gene matches. The CDR3 bases are TGTGCCAGCAGCTTGTTGCGGGGGAACCCCGCCGGGGAGCTGTTTTTT. As protein: CASSLLRGNPAGELFF.

The chain uses TRBV2 and TRBJ2-7, with 10 bases fitting TRBD2. The ends lost 7 bases at V and 3 bases at J; junction bases unmatched: 3. This CDR3 has 13 residues. CDR1 SNHLY and CDR2 FYNNEI come from the germline V gene. The CDR3 nucleotides are TGTGCCAGCAATTTAGCGGGGGGCTACGAGCAGTACTTC. This translates into CASNLAGGYEQYF.

The rearrangement joins TRBV10-1 to TRBJ1-3, with D possibly matching TRBD1 (6 bases). This CDR3 has 14 residues. The V end was cut by 5 bases, the J end by 0 bases, with 8 bases between. In germline, CDR1 is WNHNN, CDR2 SYGVQD (reference sequence). DNA for the CDR3: TGCGCCAGCAGTCAGGGGCGCTCTGGAAACACCATATATTTT. Its translation: CASSQGRSGNTIYF.

This chain connects TRBV27 to TRBJ1-4; D unclear. Germline V lookup: CDR1 MNHEY, CDR2 SMNVEV (reference sequence). This CDR3 is built from 14 residues. V was cut by 7 bases and J by 8 bases, with 17 bases left in between. CDR3 nucleotides: TGTGCCAGCAAAACCGAATTGGGTTCAGAAAAACTGTTTTTT. Its translation: CASKTELGSEKLFF.

V and J are TRBV5-1 and TRBJ2-2, with a possible D match to TRBD1 (6 bases). The CDR3 spans 14 residues. The germline gives CDR1 SGHRS, CDR2 YFSETQ. V dropped 1 base and J dropped 6 bases, with 10 bases sitting between them. In DNA, the CDR3 is TGCGCCAGCAGCTTGATACAGGGTCCCGGGGAGCTGTTTTTT. This encodes CASSLIQGPGELFF. The full variable domain, with the rest looked up from reference TRBV5-1 and TRBJ2-2, is KAGVTQTPRYLIKTRGQQVTLSCSPISGHRSVSWYQQTPGQGLQFLFEYFSETQRNKGNFPGRFSGRQFSNSRSEMNVSTLELGDSALYLCASSLIQGPGELFFGEGSRLTVL.

The chain is built from TRBV29-1 and TRBJ1-1; D is unresolved. The CDR3 runs to 14 residues. The V and J ends lost 5 bases and 4 bases respectively, with 17 bases between them. Germline CDR1 reads SQVTM; CDR2 reads ANQGSEA. The CDR3 sequence: CSVTKAGQFTEAFF. In DNA form, the CDR3 reads TGCAGCGTTACTAAGGCGGGCCAGTTCACTGAAGCTTTCTTT.

The chain links TRBV28 to TRBJ1-5; D perhaps matches TRBD1 (5 bases). This CDR3 contains 12 residues. V lost 7 bases, J lost 7 bases, and 11 bases lay in between. Germline V lookup: CDR1 MDHEN, CDR2 SYDVKM. CDR3 protein: CASTTGYQPQHF. The CDR3 coding sequence is TGTGCCAGCACCACAGGTTACCAGCCCCAGCATTTT. Supplemented by reference TRBV28 and TRBJ1-5, the full variable domain reads DVKVTQSSRYLVKRTGEKVFLECVQDMDHENMFWYRQDPGLGLRLIYFSYDVKMKEKGDIPEGYSVSREKKERFSLILESASTNQTSMYLCASTTGYQPQHFGDGTRLSIL.

J is TRBJ1-1 and V is TRBV7-3; perhaps TRBD1 as D (6 bases). The germline CDR1 and CDR2 sequences are SGHTA and FQGTGA. The V end was cut by 3 bases, the J end by 11 bases, with 16 bases between. This CDR3 has 13 amino acids. CDR3 residues: CASSLGRGGPAFF. The CDR3 DNA reads TGTGCCAGCAGCTTGGGCCGCGGGGGGCCGGCTTTCTTT.

The rearrangement links TRBV5-6 to TRBJ2-2, with D tentatively TRBD1 or TRBD2 (5 bases each). The CDR3 is 15 amino acids. The germline CDR1 and CDR2 sequences are SGHDT and YYEEEE. Trimming shortened V by 0 bases and J by 7 bases, and 13 bases separated the two germline ends. The CDR3 sequence is CASSLAGTYGGELFF. The CDR3 bases are TGTGCCAGCAGCTTGGCCGGGACCTATGGCGGGGAGCTGTTTTTT.

This clone came up a few times. The DNA for the CDR3 is TGTGCCAGCTTCCGTGGGGTGGAGGGGACCCAGTACTTC. Translation gives CASFRGVEGTQYF. The chain combines TRBV2 with TRBJ2-5; D possibly corresponds to TRBD2 (6 bases). This CDR3 is 13 amino acids long. CDR1 is SNHLY and CDR2 is FYNNEI in the germline V gene. V was clipped by 8 bases and J by 7 bases, with 17 bases between them.